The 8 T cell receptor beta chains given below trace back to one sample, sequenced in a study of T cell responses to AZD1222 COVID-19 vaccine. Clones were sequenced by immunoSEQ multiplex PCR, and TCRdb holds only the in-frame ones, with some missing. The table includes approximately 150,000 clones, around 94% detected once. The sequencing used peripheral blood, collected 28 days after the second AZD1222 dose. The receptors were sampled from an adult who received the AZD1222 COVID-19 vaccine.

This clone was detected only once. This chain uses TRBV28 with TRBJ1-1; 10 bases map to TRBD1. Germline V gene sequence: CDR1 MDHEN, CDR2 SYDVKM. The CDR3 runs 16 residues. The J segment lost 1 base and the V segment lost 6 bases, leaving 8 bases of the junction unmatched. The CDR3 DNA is TGTGCCAGCAGACCGACAGACAGGGGGCCGAACACTGAAGCTTTCTTT. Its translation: CASRPTDRGPNTEAFF. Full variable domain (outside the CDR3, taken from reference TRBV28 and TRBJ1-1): DVKVTQSSRYLVKRTGEKVFLECVQDMDHENMFWYRQDPGLGLRLIYFSYDVKMKEKGDIPEGYSVSREKKERFSLILESASTNQTSMYLCASRPTDRGPNTEAFFGQGTRLTVV.

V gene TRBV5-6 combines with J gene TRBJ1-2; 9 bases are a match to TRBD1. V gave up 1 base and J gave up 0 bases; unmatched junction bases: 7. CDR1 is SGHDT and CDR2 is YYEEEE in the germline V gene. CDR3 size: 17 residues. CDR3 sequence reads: CASSLNTGGGPNYGYTF. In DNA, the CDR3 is TGTGCCAGCAGCTTGAACACAGGGGGCGGTCCTAACTATGGCTACACCTTC.

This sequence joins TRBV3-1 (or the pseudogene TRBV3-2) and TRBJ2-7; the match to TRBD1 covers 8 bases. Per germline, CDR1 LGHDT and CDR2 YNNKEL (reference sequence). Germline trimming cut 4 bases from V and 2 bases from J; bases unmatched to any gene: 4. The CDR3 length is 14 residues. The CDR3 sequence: CASSPDRGPYEQYF. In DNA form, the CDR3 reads TGTGCCAGCAGCCCCGACAGGGGCCCCTACGAGCAGTACTTC.

As DNA, the CDR3 is TGCGCCAGCAGGCACCCCGGCCCCGGGAGTGAGCAGTTCTTC. Its protein product is CASRHPGPGSEQFF. The chain couples TRBV5-1 to TRBJ2-1, with a weak D call TRBD2 (6 bases). Per the germline V gene, CDR1 is SGHRS and CDR2 is YFSETQ. The CDR3 is 14 amino acids. Trimming took 5 bases from V and 9 from J, leaving 18 bases between them.

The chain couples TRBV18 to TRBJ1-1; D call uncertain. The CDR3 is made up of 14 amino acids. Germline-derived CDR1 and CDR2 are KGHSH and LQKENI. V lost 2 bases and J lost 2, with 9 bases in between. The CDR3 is CASSPKALNTEAFF. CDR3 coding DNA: TGTGCCAGCTCACCAAAGGCACTAAACACTGAAGCTTTCTTT.

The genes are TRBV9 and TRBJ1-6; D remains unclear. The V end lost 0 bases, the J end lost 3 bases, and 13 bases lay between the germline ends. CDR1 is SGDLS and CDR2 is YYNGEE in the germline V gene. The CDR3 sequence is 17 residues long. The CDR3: CASSVGMETYYNSPLHF. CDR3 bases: TGTGCCAGCAGCGTAGGAATGGAGACGTACTATAATTCACCCCTCCACTTT.

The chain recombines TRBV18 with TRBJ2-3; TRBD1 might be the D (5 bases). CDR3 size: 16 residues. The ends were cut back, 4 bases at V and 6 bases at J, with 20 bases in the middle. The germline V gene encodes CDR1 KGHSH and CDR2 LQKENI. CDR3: CASSREASRAEDTQYF. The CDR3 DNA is TGTGCCAGCTCACGGGAAGCGTCCAGGGCGGAGGATACGCAGTATTTT.

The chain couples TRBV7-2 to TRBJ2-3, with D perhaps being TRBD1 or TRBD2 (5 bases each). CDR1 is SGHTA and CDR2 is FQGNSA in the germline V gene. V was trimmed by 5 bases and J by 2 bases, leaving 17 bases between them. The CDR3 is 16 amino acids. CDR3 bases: TGTGCCAGCAGCAGCCACGGGACCCTGAACACAGATACGCAGTATTTT. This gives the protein CASSSHGTLNTDTQYF.